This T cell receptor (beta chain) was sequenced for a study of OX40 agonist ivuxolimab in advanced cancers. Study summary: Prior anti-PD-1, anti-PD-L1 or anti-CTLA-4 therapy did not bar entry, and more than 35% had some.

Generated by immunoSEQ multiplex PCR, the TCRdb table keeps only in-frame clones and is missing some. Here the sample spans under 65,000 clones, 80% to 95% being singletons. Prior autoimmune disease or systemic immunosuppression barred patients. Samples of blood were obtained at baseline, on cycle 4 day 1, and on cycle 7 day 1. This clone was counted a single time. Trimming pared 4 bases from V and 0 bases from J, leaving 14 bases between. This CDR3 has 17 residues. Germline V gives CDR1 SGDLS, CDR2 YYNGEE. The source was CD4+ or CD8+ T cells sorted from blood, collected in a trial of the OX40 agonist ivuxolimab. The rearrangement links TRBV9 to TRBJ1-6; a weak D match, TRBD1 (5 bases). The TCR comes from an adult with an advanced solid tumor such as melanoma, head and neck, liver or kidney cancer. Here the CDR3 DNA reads TGTGCCAGCAGCCCCGGGGCCGTAAGCTCCTATAATTCACCCCTCCACTTT. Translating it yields CASSPGAVSSYNSPLHF.